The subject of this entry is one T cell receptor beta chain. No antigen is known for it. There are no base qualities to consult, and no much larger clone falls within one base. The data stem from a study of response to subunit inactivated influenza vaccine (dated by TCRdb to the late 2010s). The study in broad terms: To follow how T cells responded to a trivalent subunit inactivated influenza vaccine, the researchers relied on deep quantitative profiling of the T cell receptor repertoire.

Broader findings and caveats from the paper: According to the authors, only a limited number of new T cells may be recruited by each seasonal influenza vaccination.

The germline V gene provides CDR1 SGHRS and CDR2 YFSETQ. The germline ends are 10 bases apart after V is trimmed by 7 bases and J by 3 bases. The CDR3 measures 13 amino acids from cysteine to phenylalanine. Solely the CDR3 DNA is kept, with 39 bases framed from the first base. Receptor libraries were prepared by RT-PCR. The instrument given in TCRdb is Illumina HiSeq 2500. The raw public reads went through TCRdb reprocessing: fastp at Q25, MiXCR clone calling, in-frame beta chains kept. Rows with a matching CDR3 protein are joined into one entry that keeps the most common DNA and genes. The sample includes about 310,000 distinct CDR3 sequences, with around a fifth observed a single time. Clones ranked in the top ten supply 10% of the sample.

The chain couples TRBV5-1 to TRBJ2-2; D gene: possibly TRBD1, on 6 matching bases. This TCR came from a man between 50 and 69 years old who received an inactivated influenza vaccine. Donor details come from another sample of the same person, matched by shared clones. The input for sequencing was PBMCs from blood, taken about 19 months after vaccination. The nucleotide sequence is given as TGCGCCAGCTCCCCAGGGGACACCGGGGAGCTGTTTTTT. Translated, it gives CASSPGDTGELFF. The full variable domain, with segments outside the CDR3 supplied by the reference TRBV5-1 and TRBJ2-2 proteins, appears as KAGVTQTPRYLIKTRGQQVTLSCSPISGHRSVSWYQQTPGQGLQFLFEYFSETQRNKGNFPGRFSGRQFSNSRSEMNVSTLELGDSALYLCASSPGDTGELFFGEGSRLTVL.